This T cell receptor (beta chain) comes out of a study of control samples from healthy donors and cancer patients. Assay used: immunoSEQ multiplex PCR; TCRdb lists only in-frame clones, some missing. The sample holds 150,000 to 200,000 clones; approximately 92% are singletons and the top ten take 2%. This CDR3 has 13 amino acids. Germline V gene sequence: CDR1 SEHNR, CDR2 FQNEAQ (reference sequence). V was shortened by 8 bases and J by 1 base, with 12 bases between the two germline ends. J is TRBJ2-7 and V is TRBV7-9; no reliable D call. Material: blood. The receptor was isolated from a woman aged 35 to 49 in good health. Here the CDR3 DNA reads TGTGCCAGCCAGGACGGTCAGTCCTACGAGCAGTACTTC. Translating it yields CASQDGQSYEQYF.